At least ten counts were recorded for the clone carrying this T cell receptor (beta chain). Its antigen is still unknown. Unique molecular identifiers were in the cDNA, with template-switch universal primer binding. One entry per CDR3 protein results from TCRdb running MiXCR on the 5' RACE reads. Here the sample spans 100,000 or so distinct CDR3 sequences, 5.9% being singletons. Healthy Caucasians were all of the donors. This entry comes from a study of identical twins. Study results and limitations: Memory repertoires showed no such pattern, whereas abundant cord blood beta clonotypes carried fewer insertions. Models underpredicted monozygotic twin sharing of out-of-frame TCR alpha.

Material: memory T cells sorted from blood. This TCR derives from a woman aged 45-60 years in good health.

The CDR3 loop reads CSANRDNTQYF. The CDR3 DNA is TGCAGTGCTAACCGGGATAATACGCAGTATTTT. The chain combines TRBV20-1 with TRBJ2-3, with D possibly matching TRBD2 (5 bases). The V end lost 4 bases, the J end lost 7 bases, and 9 bases lay between the germline ends. Germline V gene data show CDR1 as DFQATT and CDR2 as SNEGSKA (reference sequence). The CDR3 has 11 amino acids.